The sequence of this T cell receptor (beta chain) was determined in a study of PD-L1 blockade in urothelial cancer. Study context: Most of the 29 patients were men whose urothelial cancer was bladder-origin. A median blood sample held around 150,000 T cells and tens of thousands of unique TCRs.

What went into each PCR as a spike was synthetic TCR analog templates. The repertoire was sequenced with immunoSEQ multiplex PCR; TCRdb's copy has only in-frame clones and lacks some. This table holds around 80,000 clones, approximately 86% found once. Sequencing was performed on PBMCs, taken around atezolizumab (anti-PD-L1) treatment. The TCR was taken from a woman aged 70-85 years with urothelial cancer.

The CDR3 nucleotides read TGTGCCAGCTCACCCCCATCGGGATCCTCCTACGAGCAGTACTTC. It codes for CASSPPSGSSYEQYF. The V gene is TRBV18, the J gene TRBJ2-7, with D maybe TRBD2 (5 bases). CDR1 is KGHSH, CDR2 LQKENI, per germline. Trimming removed 3 bases at V and 0 bases at J, with 12 bases between. This CDR3 contains 15 residues.